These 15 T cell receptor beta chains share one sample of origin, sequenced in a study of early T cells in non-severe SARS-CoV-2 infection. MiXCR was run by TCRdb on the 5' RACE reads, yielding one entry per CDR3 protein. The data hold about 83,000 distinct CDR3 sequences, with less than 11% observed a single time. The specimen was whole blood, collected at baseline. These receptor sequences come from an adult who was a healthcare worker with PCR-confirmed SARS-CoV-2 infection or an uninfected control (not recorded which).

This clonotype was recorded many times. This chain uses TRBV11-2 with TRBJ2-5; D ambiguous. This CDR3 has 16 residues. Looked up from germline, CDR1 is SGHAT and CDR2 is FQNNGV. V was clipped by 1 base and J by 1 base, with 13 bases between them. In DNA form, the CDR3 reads TGTGCCAGCAGCTTAGCGATCCGACAACTCCAAGAGACCCAGTACTTC. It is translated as CASSLAIRQLQETQYF.

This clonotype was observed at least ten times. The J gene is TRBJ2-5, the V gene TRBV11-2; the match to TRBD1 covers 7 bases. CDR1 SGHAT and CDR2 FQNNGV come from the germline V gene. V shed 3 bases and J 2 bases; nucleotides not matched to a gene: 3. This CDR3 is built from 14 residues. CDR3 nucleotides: TGTGCCAGCAGCTTTGGACAGGTTCAAGAGACCCAGTACTTC. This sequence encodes CASSFGQVQETQYF.

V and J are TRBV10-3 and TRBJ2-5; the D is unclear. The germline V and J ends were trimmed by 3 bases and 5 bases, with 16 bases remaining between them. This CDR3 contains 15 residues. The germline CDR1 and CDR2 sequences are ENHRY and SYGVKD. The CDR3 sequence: CAISDMAWAEETQYF. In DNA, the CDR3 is TGTGCCATCAGTGATATGGCTTGGGCTGAGGAGACCCAGTACTTC.

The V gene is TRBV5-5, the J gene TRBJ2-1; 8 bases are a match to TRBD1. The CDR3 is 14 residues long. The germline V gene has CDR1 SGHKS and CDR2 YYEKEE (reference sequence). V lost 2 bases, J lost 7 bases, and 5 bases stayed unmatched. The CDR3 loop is CASSFLRGQNEQFF. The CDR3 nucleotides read TGTGCCAGCAGCTTTCTCAGGGGGCAAAATGAGCAGTTCTTC.

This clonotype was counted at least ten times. The CDR3 here is CASSPMTSGTEAFF. DNA for the CDR3: TGTGCCAGCAGCCCCATGACCAGCGGCACTGAAGCTTTCTTT. The gene calls are TRBV3-1 and TRBJ1-1; D call uncertain. The CDR3 sequence is 14 residues long. The V end lost 4 bases, the J end lost 4 bases, and 13 bases lay between the germline ends. From germline, CDR1 is LGHDT and CDR2 YNNKEL (reference sequence).

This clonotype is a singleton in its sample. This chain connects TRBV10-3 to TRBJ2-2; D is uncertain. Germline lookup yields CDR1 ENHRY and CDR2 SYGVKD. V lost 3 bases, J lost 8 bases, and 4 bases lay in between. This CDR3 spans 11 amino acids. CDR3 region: CAISEVGELFF. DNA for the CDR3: TGTGCCATCAGTGAAGTGGGGGAGCTGTTTTTT.

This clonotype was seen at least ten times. CDR3 sequence reads: CASSLTLDRYNEQFF. In DNA form, the CDR3 reads TGTGCCAGCAGTTTAACTTTGGACAGATACAATGAGCAGTTCTTC. V is TRBV11-2 and J is TRBJ2-1; TRBD1 is a possible D gene (6 bases). Germline CDR1 is SGHAT and CDR2 is FQNNGV. The CDR3 spans 15 residues. V lost 6 bases and J lost 4, with 16 bases in between.

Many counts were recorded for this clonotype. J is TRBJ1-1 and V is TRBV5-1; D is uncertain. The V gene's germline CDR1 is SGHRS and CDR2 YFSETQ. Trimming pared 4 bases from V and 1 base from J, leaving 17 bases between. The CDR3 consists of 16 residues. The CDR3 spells CASSPPVRTGNTEAFF. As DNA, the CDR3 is TGCGCCAGCAGCCCCCCTGTTCGGACGGGGAACACTGAAGCTTTCTTT.

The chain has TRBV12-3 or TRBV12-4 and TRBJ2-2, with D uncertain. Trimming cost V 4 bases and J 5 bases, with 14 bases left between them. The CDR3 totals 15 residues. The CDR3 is CASSWAGGTTGELFF. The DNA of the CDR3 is TGTGCCAGCAGTTGGGCAGGCGGCACTACCGGGGAGCTGTTTTTT.

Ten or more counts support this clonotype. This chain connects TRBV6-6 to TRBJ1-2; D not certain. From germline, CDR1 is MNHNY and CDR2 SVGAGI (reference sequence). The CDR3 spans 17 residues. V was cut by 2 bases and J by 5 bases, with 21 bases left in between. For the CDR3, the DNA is TGTGCCAGCAGTTACGACTCCCCCCAGACGGAGCTATATGGCTACACCTTC. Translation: CASSYDSPQTELYGYTF.

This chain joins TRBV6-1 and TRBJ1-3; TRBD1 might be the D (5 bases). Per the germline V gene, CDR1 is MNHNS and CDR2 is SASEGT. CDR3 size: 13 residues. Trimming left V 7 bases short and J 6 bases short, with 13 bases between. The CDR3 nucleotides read TGTGCCAGCATCCCCCGGGACGAAAACACCATATATTTT. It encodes CASIPRDENTIYF.

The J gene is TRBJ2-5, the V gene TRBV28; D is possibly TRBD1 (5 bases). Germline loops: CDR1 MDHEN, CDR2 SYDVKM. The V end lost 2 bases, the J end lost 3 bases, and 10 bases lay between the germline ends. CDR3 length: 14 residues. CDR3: CASSLRQPKETQYF. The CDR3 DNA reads TGTGCCAGCAGTTTACGACAGCCCAAAGAGACCCAGTACTTC. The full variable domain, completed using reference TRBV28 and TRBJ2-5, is DVKVTQSSRYLVKRTGEKVFLECVQDMDHENMFWYRQDPGLGLRLIYFSYDVKMKEKGDIPEGYSVSREKKERFSLILESASTNQTSMYLCASSLRQPKETQYFGPGTRLLVL.

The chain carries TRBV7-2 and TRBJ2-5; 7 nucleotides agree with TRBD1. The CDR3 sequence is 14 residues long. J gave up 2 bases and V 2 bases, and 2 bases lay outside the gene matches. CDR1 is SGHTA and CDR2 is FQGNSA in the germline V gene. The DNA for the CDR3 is TGTGCCAGCAGCTTAAGACAGGGACAAGAGACCCAGTACTTC. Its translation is CASSLRQGQETQYF.

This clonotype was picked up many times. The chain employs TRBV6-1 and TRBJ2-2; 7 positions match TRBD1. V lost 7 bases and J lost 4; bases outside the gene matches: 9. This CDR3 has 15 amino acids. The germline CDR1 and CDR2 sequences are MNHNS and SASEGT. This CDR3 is CASTREGGSTGELFF. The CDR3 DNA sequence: TGTGCCAGCACACGTGAAGGGGGCAGCACCGGGGAGCTGTTTTTT.

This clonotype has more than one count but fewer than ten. The chain's CDR3 is CASSFRQGLGNTIYF. CDR3 sequence (DNA): TGTGCCAGCAGCTTCCGACAGGGCCTCGGAAACACCATATATTTT. V gene TRBV7-2 combines with J gene TRBJ1-3; 7 nucleotides line up with TRBD1. This CDR3 has 15 residues. Germline assignment: CDR1 SGHTA and CDR2 FQGNSA. V gave up 3 bases and J gave up 4 bases; unmatched junction bases: 6.